Shown below are 20 T cell receptor beta chains from a single sample sequenced in a study of low-dose radiotherapy and immunotherapy resistance in tumors. Both TCRalpha and TCRbeta chains were reverse transcribed with V-gene-specific primers. TCR amplification involved approximately 20 PCR cycles with a constant-region primer and V-primer adapter. TCRdb recomputed calls from the reads with MiXCR, one row per CDR3 protein. This sample yields fewer than 110,000 distinct CDR3 sequences, of which less than 25% are seen a single time; about 4% belongs to the top ten. Time point of the sample: after trial treatment. Regarding treatment: LDRT plus nivolumab, ipilimumab, low-dose cyclophosphamide and aspirin (RACIN trial). The sample here was PBMCs, taken after low-dose radiotherapy plus immunotherapy. The receptors derive from a male donor with prostate cancer.

The J gene is TRBJ1-1, the V gene TRBV29-1; possibly TRBD1 for D (5 bases). V was trimmed by 7 bases and J by 1 base, leaving 10 bases between them. The germline CDR1 and CDR2 sequences are SQVTM and ANQGSEA. CDR3 length: 12 amino acids. CDR3 in DNA: TGCAGCGCGGGGCAAAGGAACACTGAAGCTTTCTTT. It codes for CSAGQRNTEAFF.

The V gene is TRBV7-6, the J gene TRBJ2-7; 9 nucleotides align to TRBD1. This CDR3 is 13 amino acids long. CDR1 and CDR2 from the germline V gene are SGHVS and FNYEAQ. The V gene end was trimmed by 5 bases and the J gene end by 13 bases; junction bases not matched to a gene: 12. CDR3 sequence (DNA): TGTGCCAGCAGCCCGGGAGGTGGGACAGGGAAATACTTC. Protein: CASSPGGGTGKYF.

This clonotype was observed many times. The chain links TRBV7-9 to TRBJ1-1; maybe TRBD1 (5 bases). V dropped 1 base and J dropped 5 bases, with 8 bases sitting between them. Per germline, CDR1 SEHNR and CDR2 FQNEAQ (reference sequence). The CDR3 runs 13 residues. The CDR3 protein is CASSLGTQTEAFF. The CDR3 DNA is TGTGCCAGCAGCTTAGGGACACAAACTGAAGCTTTCTTT.

This chain links TRBV6-5 with TRBJ2-3; TRBD1 agrees at 11 bases. V lost 4 bases to trimming and J lost 5 bases; unmatched junction nucleotides: 17. CDR1 MNHEY and CDR2 SVGAGI come from the germline V gene. CDR3 length: 19 amino acids. The CDR3 here is CASSSREKPPGQGGDTQYF. Here the CDR3 DNA reads TGTGCCAGCAGTTCCCGCGAAAAGCCGCCGGGACAGGGGGGAGATACGCAGTATTTT.

This clonotype qualifies as medium-sized. This chain links TRBV5-5 with TRBJ2-3, with 14 bases identical to TRBD2. Losses at the gene ends were 3 bases for V and 2 bases for J; bases not matched to a gene: 2. The CDR3 runs 16 residues. CDR1 is SGHKS and CDR2 is YYEKEE in the germline V gene (reference sequence). CDR3 in DNA: TGTGCCAGCAGCTGGGGACTAGCGGGGGACACAGATACGCAGTATTTT. It translates to CASSWGLAGDTDTQYF.

In nucleotides, the CDR3 is TGTGCCAGCACCCCGACAGGCGGAGGCAATCAGCCCCAGCATTTT. As protein: CASTPTGGGNQPQHF. The chain has TRBV3-1 and TRBJ1-5, with D perhaps matching TRBD1 (6 bases). V shed 7 bases and J shed 2 bases, with 15 bases lying between them. CDR3 length: 15 residues. Looked up from germline, CDR1 is LGHDT and CDR2 is YNNKEL (reference sequence). Supplemented by reference TRBV3-1 and TRBJ1-5, the full variable domain reads DTAVSQTPKYLVTQMGNDKSIKCEQNLGHDTMYWYKQDSKKFLKIMFSYNNKELIINETVPNRFSPKSPDKAHLNLHINSLELGDSAVYFCASTPTGGGNQPQHFGDGTRLSIL.

As for this clonotype: It differs at one base from a far larger clone, so likely a read error. The rearrangement joins TRBV7-3 to TRBJ1-1; TRBD1 aligns across 10 bases. The CDR3 is 13 residues long. J lost 4 bases, V lost 10 bases, and 6 bases had no gene match. In germline, CDR1 is SGHTA, CDR2 FQGTGA. CDR3: CATRGQGTTEAFF. The CDR3 region has the DNA TGTGCCACCAGGGGACAGGGGACCACTGAAGCTTTCTTT.

This clonotype has at least ten counts. V usage is TRBV27 and J usage is TRBJ2-3; D remains unclear. Trimming removed 5 bases at V and 4 bases at J, with 16 bases between. Germline V gives CDR1 MNHEY, CDR2 SMNVEV (reference sequence). The CDR3 is made up of 15 amino acids. The CDR3 is CASSRSPRVPDTQYF. In DNA, the CDR3 is TGTGCCAGCAGTCGTTCTCCGCGCGTCCCAGATACGCAGTATTTT.

This clonotype came up many times. The chain employs TRBV2 and TRBJ2-3, with a weak D call TRBD2 (7 bases). The V end was cut by 3 bases, the J end by 6 bases, with 16 bases between. CDR3 size: 15 residues. Germline loops: CDR1 SNHLY, CDR2 FYNNEI. In DNA form, the CDR3 reads TGTGCCAGCAGTGATACAACGGGGGGCCGTGATACGCAGTATTTT. Translated: CASSDTTGGRDTQYF.

With respect to this clonotype: A far larger clone differs by one base, so this is likely a read error. The chain employs TRBV10-3 and TRBJ2-2; D may be TRBD1 (5 bases). The V end was cut by 6 bases, the J end by 6 bases, with 11 bases between. The germline gives CDR1 ENHRY, CDR2 SYGVKD. The CDR3 runs to 13 residues. CDR3 sequence reads: CAISQRTPGELFF. Written as DNA, the CDR3 is TGTGCCATCAGCCAACGGACACCCGGGGAGCTGTTTTTT.

V is TRBV14 and J is TRBJ2-6; D is undetermined. The CDR3 runs to 14 residues. The V end was cut by 7 bases, the J end by 0 bases, with 7 bases between. CDR1 is SGHDN, CDR2 FVKESK, per germline. Written as DNA, the CDR3 is TGTGCCAGCACGGCTCACTCTGGGGCCAACGTCCTGACTTTC. Amino acids: CASTAHSGANVLTF. Supplemented by reference TRBV14 and TRBJ2-6, the full variable domain reads EAGVTQFPSHSVIEKGQTVTLRCDPISGHDNLYWYRRVMGKEIKFLLHFVKESKQDESGMPNNRFLAERTGGTYSTLKVQPAELEDSGVYFCASTAHSGANVLTFGAGSRLTVL.

The chain couples TRBV15 to TRBJ2-7, with D possibly TRBD2 on 6 matching bases. The CDR3 runs to 16 residues. Germline loops: CDR1 LNHNV, CDR2 YYDKDF (reference sequence). The germline V and J ends were trimmed by 3 bases and 6 bases, with 21 bases remaining between them. The CDR3 DNA follows: TGTGCCACCAGCAGGGTAGGCGGGGCTCCCAAGGGCGAGCAGTACTTC. Its protein product is CATSRVGGAPKGEQYF.

With respect to this clonotype: One base separates it from a far larger clone, so it is likely a read error. The chain has TRBV11-1 and TRBJ2-7, with D possibly TRBD2 on 6 matching bases. Germline V gene lookup returns CDR1 SGHAT and CDR2 FQDESV (reference sequence). V was trimmed by 5 bases and J by 7 bases, leaving 27 bases between them. The CDR3 has 17 amino acids. CDR3 amino acids: CASSHRELWGRRDEQYF. DNA for the CDR3: TGTGCCAGCAGCCATAGGGAGCTCTGGGGCCGGCGGGATGAGCAGTACTTC. Using reference TRBV11-1 and TRBJ2-7 for the parts outside the CDR3, the full variable domain is EAEVAQSPRYKITEKSQAVAFWCDPISGHATLYWYRQILGQGPELLVQFQDESVVDDSQLPKDRFSAERLKGVDSTLKIQPAELGDSAMYLCASSHRELWGRRDEQYFGPGTRLTVT.

Ten or more counts support this clonotype. The chain joins TRBV5-6 to TRBJ2-2; D not resolved. Trimming pared 0 bases from V and 11 bases from J, leaving 11 bases between. Germline V gene sequence: CDR1 SGHDT, CDR2 YYEEEE. The CDR3 extends over 13 amino acids. The CDR3 loop is CASSLDALGELFF. The CDR3 region has the DNA TGTGCCAGCAGCTTGGATGCCCTAGGAGAGCTGTTTTTT.

This clonotype was recorded a few times. J is TRBJ2-5 and V is TRBV27; tentatively, D is TRBD1 (5 bases). V shed 8 bases and J shed 2 bases, with 15 bases lying between them. This CDR3 contains 14 residues. Germline V gene data show CDR1 as MNHEY and CDR2 as SMNVEV (reference sequence). The CDR3 reads CASSWGDAQETQYF. As DNA, the CDR3 is TGTGCCAGCTCTTGGGGCGACGCTCAAGAGACCCAGTACTTC.

This clonotype was detected ten times or more. The V and J genes are TRBV20-1 and TRBJ2-1, with 7 bases aligning to TRBD2. V shed 2 bases and J 5 bases; nucleotides not matched to a gene: 0. Germline CDR1 reads DFQATT; CDR2 reads SNEGSKA (reference sequence). The CDR3 is 12 residues long. The CDR3 DNA reads TGCAGTGCTAGACTAGCGGACAATGAGCAGTTCTTC. Translating it yields CSARLADNEQFF.

This clonotype has more than one count but fewer than ten. This CDR3 is CASSARLGDSYNEQFF. The CDR3 DNA follows: TGCGCCAGCAGCGCCCGCCTCGGGGACAGTTACAATGAGCAGTTCTTC. The genes are TRBV5-1 and TRBJ2-1; 7 bases line up with TRBD1. The CDR3 extends over 16 amino acids. Looked up from germline, CDR1 is SGHRS and CDR2 is YFSETQ. The J segment lost 4 bases and the V segment lost 4 bases, leaving 11 bases of the junction unmatched.

This clonotype was recorded at least ten times. The chain combines TRBV6-2 or TRBV6-3 with TRBJ2-3; 7 nucleotides align to TRBD2. The V gene end was trimmed by 3 bases and the J gene end by 0 bases; junction bases not matched to a gene: 3. The CDR3 runs 15 residues. Germline V gives CDR1 MNHEY, CDR2 SVGEGT. The DNA for the CDR3 is TGTGCCAGCAGTTATTGGACTAGAAGCACAGATACGCAGTATTTT. Encoded protein: CASSYWTRSTDTQYF.

The chain carries TRBV19 and TRBJ1-5; D is perhaps TRBD1 (6 bases). This CDR3 spans 17 amino acids. V was pared by 2 bases and J by 0 bases, with 14 bases between. Germline-derived CDR1 and CDR2 are LNHDA and SQIVND (reference sequence). CDR3 region: CASSIRGGSYSNQPQHF. The CDR3 DNA sequence: TGTGCCAGTAGTATAAGGGGGGGGTCCTATAGCAATCAGCCCCAGCATTTT.

This clonotype was detected many times. The CDR3 DNA sequence: TGTGCCATCAGTCCAGACAGGGCCTCTGGAAACACCATATATTTT. Translation: CAISPDRASGNTIYF. The chain employs TRBV10-3 and TRBJ1-3; 7 bases map to TRBD1. CDR3 size: 15 residues. Germline CDR1 and CDR2: ENHRY and SYGVKD. Trimming at V came to 5 bases and at J to 0 bases, leaving 4 bases not matched to a gene.